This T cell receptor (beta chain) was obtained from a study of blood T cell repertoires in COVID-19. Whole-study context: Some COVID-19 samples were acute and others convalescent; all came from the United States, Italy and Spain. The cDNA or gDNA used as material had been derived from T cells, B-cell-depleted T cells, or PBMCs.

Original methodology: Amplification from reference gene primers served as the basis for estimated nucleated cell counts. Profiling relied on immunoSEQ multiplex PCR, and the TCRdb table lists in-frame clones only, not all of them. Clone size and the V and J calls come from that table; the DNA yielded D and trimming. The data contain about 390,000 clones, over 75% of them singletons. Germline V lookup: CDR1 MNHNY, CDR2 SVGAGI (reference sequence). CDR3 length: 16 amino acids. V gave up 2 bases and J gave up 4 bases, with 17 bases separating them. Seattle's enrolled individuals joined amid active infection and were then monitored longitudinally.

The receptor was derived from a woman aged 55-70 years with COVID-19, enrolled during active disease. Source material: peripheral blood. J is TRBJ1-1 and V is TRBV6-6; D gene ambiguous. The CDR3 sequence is CASSYTFGGPGTEAFF. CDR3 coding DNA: TGTGCCAGCAGTTACACGTTCGGCGGGCCAGGCACTGAAGCTTTCTTT.